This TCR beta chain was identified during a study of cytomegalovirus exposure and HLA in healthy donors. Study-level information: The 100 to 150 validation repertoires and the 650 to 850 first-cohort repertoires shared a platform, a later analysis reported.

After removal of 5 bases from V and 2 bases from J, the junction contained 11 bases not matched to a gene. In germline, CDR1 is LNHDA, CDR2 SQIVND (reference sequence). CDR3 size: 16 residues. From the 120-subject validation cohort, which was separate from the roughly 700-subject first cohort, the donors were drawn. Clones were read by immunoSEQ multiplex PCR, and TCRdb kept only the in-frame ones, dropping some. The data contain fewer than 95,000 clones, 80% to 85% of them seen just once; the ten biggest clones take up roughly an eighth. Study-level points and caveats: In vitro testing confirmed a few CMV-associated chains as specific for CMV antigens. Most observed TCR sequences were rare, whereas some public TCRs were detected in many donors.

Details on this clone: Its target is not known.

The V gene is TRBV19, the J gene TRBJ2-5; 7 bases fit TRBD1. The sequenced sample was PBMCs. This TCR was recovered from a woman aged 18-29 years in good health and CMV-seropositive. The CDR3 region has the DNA TGTGCCAGTAGTCCGAGCTGGGGGACAGTTCAAGAGACCCAGTACTTC. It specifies CASSPSWGTVQETQYF.